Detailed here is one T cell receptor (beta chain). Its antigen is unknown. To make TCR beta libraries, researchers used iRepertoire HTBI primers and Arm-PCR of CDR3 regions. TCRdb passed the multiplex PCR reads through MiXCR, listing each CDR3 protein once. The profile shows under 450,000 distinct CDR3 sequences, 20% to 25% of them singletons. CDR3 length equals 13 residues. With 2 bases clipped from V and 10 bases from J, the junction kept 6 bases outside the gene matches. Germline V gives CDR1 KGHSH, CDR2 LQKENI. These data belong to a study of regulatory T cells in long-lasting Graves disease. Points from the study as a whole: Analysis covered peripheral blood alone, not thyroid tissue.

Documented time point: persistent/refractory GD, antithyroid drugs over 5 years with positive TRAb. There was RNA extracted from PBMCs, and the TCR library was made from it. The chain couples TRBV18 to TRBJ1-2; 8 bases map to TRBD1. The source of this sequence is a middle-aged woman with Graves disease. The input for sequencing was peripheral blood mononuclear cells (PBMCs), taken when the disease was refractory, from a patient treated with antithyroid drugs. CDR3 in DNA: TGTGCCAGCTCACCAACGACAGGGGAGACCTACACCTTC. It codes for CASSPTTGETYTF.